This is a list of T cell receptor beta chains from one sample in a study of T cells in tuberculosis. Here immunoSEQ multiplex PCR was the method, and the copy in TCRdb shows in-frame clones only, minus some. The data show tens of thousands of clones, with 70% to 85% seen just once and just under 15% held by the top ten. Sequencing was performed on PBMCs, taken at tuberculosis diagnosis. The receptors shown here come from an adult with tuberculosis. CDR3s include the opening cysteine and the closing phenylalanine or tryptophan. Each record gives: J gene, V gene, CDR3 protein.

>TRBJ1-6|TRBV5-1
CASSFDSLDNSPLHF
>TRBJ2-2|TRBV9
CASSVKGGDTGELFF
>TRBJ1-5|TRBV4-3
CASSQELSNQPQHF
>TRBJ1-1|TRBV19
CASTPQGVSTEAFF
>TRBJ2-3|TRBV30
CAWKQGSTDTQYF
>TRBJ2-3|TRBV6-4
CASSTSEKDTQYF
>TRBJ1-1|TRBV20-1
CSGVVPEAFF
>TRBJ2-5|TRBV7-7
CASSQRLAGGQETQYF
>TRBJ1-2|TRBV6-1
CASSLQTGIDGYTF
>TRBJ1-5|TRBV15
CATSRDSSRGQPQHF
>TRBJ2-7|TRBV5-1
CASKIQGSPAYEQYF
>TRBJ2-7|TRBV7-2
CASSTGTGSYEQYF
>TRBJ2-2|TRBV7-9
CASTLTELVELFF
>TRBJ2-1|TRBV5-8
CASSFGGTEQFF
>TRBJ1-3|TRBV6-1
CASSDRGTGNTIYF
>TRBJ1-1|TRBV14
CASSQGQGRGSEAFF
>TRBJ1-1|TRBV5-6
CASSHAGMNTEAFF
>TRBJ1-2|TRBV25-1
CASRRGGEYGYTF
>TRBJ2-2|TRBV30
CALGGGARTGELFF
>TRBJ2-1|TRBV19
CASSMGLADNEQFF
>TRBJ2-1|TRBV4-3
CASSQDRAGNNEQFF
>TRBJ1-1|TRBV29-1
CSVLRGGWNTEAFF
>TRBJ1-1|TRBV13
CASSARMTEAFF
>TRBJ1-4|TRBV7-9
CAGEGTTNEKLFF
>TRBJ1-1|TRBV15
CATSSGQGGPTEAFF
>TRBJ1-3|TRBV9
CASSAYSFSGNTIYF
>TRBJ1-2|TRBV5-5
CASSLARTRMGGYTF
>TRBJ2-7|TRBV19
CASSMEGRAWYF
>TRBJ1-4|TRBV6-6
CASEDRSNEKLFF
>TRBJ2-1|TRBV4-3
CASSRNRGASSYNEQFF
>TRBJ1-6|TRBV9
CASSVGMRKGLSPFGAPLHF
>TRBJ2-7|TRBV5-4
CASSLRTGGREQYF
>TRBJ1-1|TRBV10-1
CASSEFGDWGAEAFF
>TRBJ2-1|TRBV7-9
CASSLGSGGSYNEQFF
>TRBJ2-3|TRBV13
CASRTGIDTQYF
>TRBJ1-1|TRBV7-9
CASSSRQGMGEAFF
>TRBJ2-2|TRBV11-2
CASRRSTGELFF
>TRBJ2-2|TRBV19
CASSIVAGGGELFF
>TRBJ2-7|TRBV6-5
CASSYSRTPGYEQYF
>TRBJ2-3|TRBV6-6
CASSYPQDSSTDTQYF
>TRBJ2-1|TRBV13
CASSSGLAPERWNEQFF
>TRBJ2-1|TRBV5-1
CASSLTSGSYNEQFF
>TRBJ2-7|TRBV6-6
CASTVNREQYF
>TRBJ2-3|TRBV7-3
CASSSRVAGGPTDTQYF
>TRBJ2-3|TRBV27
CASSSQGAGTDTQYF
>TRBJ1-1|TRBV18
CASSLPDFTEAFF
>TRBJ1-2|TRBV6-1
CASSFRQGWSYGYTF
>TRBJ1-1|TRBV29-1
CSVAQGATEAFF
>TRBJ1-1|TRBV20-1
CSAPTGTEAFF
>TRBJ2-3|TRBV25-1
CASSEWGQVFTDTQYF
>TRBJ2-6|TRBV7-2
CASSLAGPPGGANVLTF
>TRBJ1-3|TRBV6-5
CASSYLPGQGADTIYF
>TRBJ1-1|TRBV13
CASSLTGQNTEAFF
>TRBJ2-4|TRBV4-1
CASSQVRGLGNIQYF
>TRBJ1-2|TRBV6-5
CASSGTGTYGYTF
>TRBJ2-7|TRBV11-2
CASSPGAYEQYF
>TRBJ1-3|TRBV6-6
CASRVLSSGNTIYF
>TRBJ1-2|TRBV5-1
CASSPGTKANYGYTF